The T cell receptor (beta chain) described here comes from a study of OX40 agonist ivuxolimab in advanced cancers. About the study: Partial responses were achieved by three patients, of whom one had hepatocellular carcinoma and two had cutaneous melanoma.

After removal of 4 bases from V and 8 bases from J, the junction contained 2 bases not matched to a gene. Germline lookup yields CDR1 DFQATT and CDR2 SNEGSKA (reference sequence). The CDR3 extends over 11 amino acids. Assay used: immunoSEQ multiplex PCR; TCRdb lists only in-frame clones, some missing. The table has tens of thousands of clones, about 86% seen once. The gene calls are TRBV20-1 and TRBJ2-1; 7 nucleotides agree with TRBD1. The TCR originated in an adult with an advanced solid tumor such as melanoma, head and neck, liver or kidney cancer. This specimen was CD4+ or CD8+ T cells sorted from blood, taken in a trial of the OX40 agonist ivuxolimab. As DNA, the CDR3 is TGCAGTGCTAACAGGGGCCATGAGCAGTTCTTC. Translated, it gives CSANRGHEQFF.